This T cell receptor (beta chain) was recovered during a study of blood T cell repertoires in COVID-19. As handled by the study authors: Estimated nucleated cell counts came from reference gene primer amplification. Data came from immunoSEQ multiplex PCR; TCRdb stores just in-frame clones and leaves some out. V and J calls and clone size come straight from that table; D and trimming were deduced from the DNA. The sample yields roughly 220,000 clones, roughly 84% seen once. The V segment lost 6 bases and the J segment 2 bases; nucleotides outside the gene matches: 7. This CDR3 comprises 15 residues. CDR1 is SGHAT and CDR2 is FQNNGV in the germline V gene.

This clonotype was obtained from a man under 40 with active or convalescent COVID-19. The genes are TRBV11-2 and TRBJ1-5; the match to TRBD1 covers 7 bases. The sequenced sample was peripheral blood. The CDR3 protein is CASRPRDRRNQPQHF. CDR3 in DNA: TGTGCCAGCAGGCCCCGGGACAGACGCAATCAGCCCCAGCATTTT.